This TCR beta chain was sequenced for a study of cytomegalovirus exposure and HLA in healthy donors. Study-level background: Of the donors genotyped, several hundred in all, about 82% fell in the Caucasian-associated ancestry cluster.

Study results and caveats: Analysis performed later showed TCR beta chains linked to HLA being more clonally expanded than equally common others.

The primer mix had 60 Vbeta and 13 Jbeta primers. The table came from immunoSEQ multiplex PCR; TCRdb's copy has only in-frame clones and leaves some out. In the table there are 90,000 or so clones, around four fifths of which are singletons. Comments on this clone: Its cognate antigen is unknown.

The receptor comes from a man aged 30 to 39 in good health and CMV-seropositive. Sequenced: PBMCs.

The chain's CDR3 is CASSPRGQGSYNEQFF. The DNA of the CDR3 is TGTGCCAGCAGCCCCCGGGGACAGGGATCTTACAATGAGCAGTTCTTC. The chain is built from TRBV6-6 and TRBJ2-1; 9 nucleotides align to TRBD1. This CDR3 is 16 amino acids long. Germline V lookup: CDR1 MNHNY, CDR2 SVGAGI (reference sequence). The trim removed 6 bases at V and 4 bases at J, leaving 10 bases unmatched.